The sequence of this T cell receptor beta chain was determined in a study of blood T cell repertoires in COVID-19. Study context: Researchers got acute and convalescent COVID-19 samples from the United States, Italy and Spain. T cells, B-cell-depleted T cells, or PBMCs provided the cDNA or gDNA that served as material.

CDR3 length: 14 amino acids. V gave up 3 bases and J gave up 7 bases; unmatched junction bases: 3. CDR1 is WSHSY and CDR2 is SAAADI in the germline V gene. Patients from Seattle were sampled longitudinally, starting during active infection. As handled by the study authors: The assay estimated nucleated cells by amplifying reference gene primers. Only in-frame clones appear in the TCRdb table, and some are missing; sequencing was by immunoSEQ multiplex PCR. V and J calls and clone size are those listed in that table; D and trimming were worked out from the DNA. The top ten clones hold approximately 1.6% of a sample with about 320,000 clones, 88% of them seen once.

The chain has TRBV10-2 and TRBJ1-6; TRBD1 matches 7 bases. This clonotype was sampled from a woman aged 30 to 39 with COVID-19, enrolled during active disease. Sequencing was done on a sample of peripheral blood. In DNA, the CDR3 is TGCGCCAGCAGTGACTCGGGACAGAATTCACCCCTCCACTTT. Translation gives CASSDSGQNSPLHF.